This entry is about one TCR beta chain. Generated by immunoSEQ multiplex PCR, the TCRdb table keeps only in-frame clones and is missing some. Among under 65,000 clones listed, about 87% were seen once. Germline CDR1 and CDR2: SGHDT and YYEEEE. V lost 0 bases and J lost 1, with 4 bases in between. This CDR3 is 13 amino acids long. These data belong to a study of blood T cell repertoires in COVID-19. Study summary: Spain, Italy and the United States supplied samples that represented acute and convalescent COVID-19.

The chain couples TRBV5-6 to TRBJ2-5; D is unclear. This sequence was found in a man aged 55 to 70 with acute or convalescent COVID-19. Material: peripheral blood. The CDR3 loop is CASSLGGQETQYF. As DNA, the CDR3 is TGTGCCAGCAGCTTGGGCGGCCAAGAGACCCAGTACTTC.